This passage covers 6 T cell receptor beta chains from one sample sequenced in a study of blood T cell repertoires in COVID-19. Clones were read by immunoSEQ multiplex PCR, and TCRdb kept only the in-frame ones, dropping some. In the table there are 60,000 or so clones, about three quarters of which are singletons. The sequenced material came from peripheral blood. The source of these receptors is a man in his thirties or forties with COVID-19, enrolled during active disease.

The CDR3: CASSQDHRGASPLHF. In nucleotides, the CDR3 is TGTGCCAGCAGCCAAGATCACAGGGGTGCTTCACCCCTCCACTTT. The V gene is TRBV3-1 (or the pseudogene TRBV3-2), the J gene TRBJ1-6; 7 nucleotides agree with TRBD1. CDR1 and CDR2 from the germline V gene are LGHDT and YNNKEL (reference sequence). This CDR3 is 15 amino acids long. After removal of 0 bases from V and 9 bases from J, the junction contained 5 bases not matched to a gene.

J is TRBJ2-7 and V is TRBV7-9; 9 nucleotides agree with TRBD2. Losses at the gene ends were 5 bases for V and 3 bases for J; bases not matched to a gene: 11. Germline lookup yields CDR1 SEHNR and CDR2 FQNEAQ (reference sequence). This CDR3 comprises 16 residues. The CDR3 protein is CASSPATSGGLYEQYF. CDR3 bases: TGTGCCAGCAGCCCCGCGACTAGCGGAGGGCTCTACGAGCAGTACTTC.

The chain joins TRBV5-6 to TRBJ2-5, with D possibly being TRBD1 (7 bases). The germline V gene encodes CDR1 SGHDT and CDR2 YYEEEE. V gave up 0 bases and J gave up 2 bases, with 14 bases separating them. The length of the CDR3 is 16 residues. The CDR3 loop reads CASSLGARGVQETQYF. The CDR3 DNA sequence: TGTGCCAGCAGCTTGGGTGCCAGGGGGGTGCAAGAGACCCAGTACTTC.

The gene calls are TRBV28 and TRBJ1-6; 8 bases are a match to TRBD1. The CDR3 contains 14 residues. With V trimmed by 5 bases and J by 6 bases, 3 bases remained unmatched. Germline loops: CDR1 MDHEN, CDR2 SYDVKM. CDR3 in DNA: TGTGCCAGCAGTCAACAGGGGGTTAATTCACCCCTCCACTTT. This encodes CASSQQGVNSPLHF.

Comments on this clone: This may stem from a read error, because a much larger clone lies one nucleotide away. This chain connects TRBV6-4 to TRBJ2-3; 12 nucleotides align to TRBD2. The CDR3 runs to 15 residues. In germline, CDR1 is MRHNA, CDR2 SNTAGT. The V gene end was trimmed by 4 bases and the J gene end by 1 base; junction bases not matched to a gene: 0. CDR3 protein: CASSGTSGGTDTQYF. CDR3 in DNA: TGTGCCAGCAGTGGGACTAGCGGGGGCACAGATACGCAGTATTTT.

This sequence joins TRBV4-1 and TRBJ1-1; 7 bases map to TRBD1. With 3 bases clipped from V and 1 base from J, the junction kept 5 bases outside the gene matches. The CDR3 length is 15 residues. The V gene's germline CDR1 is MGHRA and CDR2 YSYEKL. The CDR3 nucleotides read TGCGCCAGCAGCCAGATGACAGGGTCGAACACTGAAGCTTTCTTT. Amino acid sequence: CASSQMTGSNTEAFF.